This T cell receptor (beta chain) appears in the sequencing data of a study of ipilimumab plus nivolumab after autologous stem cell transplantation. This clone was recorded only once. Here immunoSEQ multiplex PCR was the method, and the copy in TCRdb shows in-frame clones only, minus some. The data contain over 80,000 clones, 83% of them seen just once; the ten biggest clones take up about 2.2%. CDR3 length: 14 amino acids. Germline-derived CDR1 and CDR2 are MNHNY and SVGAGI (reference sequence). The V end was cut by 2 bases, the J end by 7 bases, with 14 bases between. This receptor was taken from a male donor with diffuse large B-cell lymphoma. The chain recombines TRBV6-6 with TRBJ1-1, with D tentatively TRBD1 (6 bases). The sequencing here drew on PBMCs, taken in a trial of ipilimumab plus nivolumab as post-transplant consolidation. The CDR3: CASSYRGEGVEAFF. The CDR3, as DNA: TGTGCCAGCAGTTACCGCGGGGAGGGGGTTGAAGCTTTCTTT.